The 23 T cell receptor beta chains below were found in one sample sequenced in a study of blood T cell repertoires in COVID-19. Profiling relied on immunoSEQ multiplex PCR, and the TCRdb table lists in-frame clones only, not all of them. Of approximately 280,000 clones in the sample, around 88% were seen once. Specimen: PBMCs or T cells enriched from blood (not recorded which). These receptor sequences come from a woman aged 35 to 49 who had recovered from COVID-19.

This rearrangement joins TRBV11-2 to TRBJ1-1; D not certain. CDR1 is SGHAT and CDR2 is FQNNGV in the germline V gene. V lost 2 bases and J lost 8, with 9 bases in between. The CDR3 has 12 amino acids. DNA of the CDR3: TGTGCCAGCAGCTTAACCCAGGTAGAAGCTTTCTTT. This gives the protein CASSLTQVEAFF.

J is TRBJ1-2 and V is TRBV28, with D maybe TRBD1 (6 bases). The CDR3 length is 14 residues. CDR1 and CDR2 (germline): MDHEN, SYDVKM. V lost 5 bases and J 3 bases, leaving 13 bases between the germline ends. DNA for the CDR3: TGTGCCAGCAGTCCAAGGACAGTATACTATGGCTACACCTTC. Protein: CASSPRTVYYGYTF.

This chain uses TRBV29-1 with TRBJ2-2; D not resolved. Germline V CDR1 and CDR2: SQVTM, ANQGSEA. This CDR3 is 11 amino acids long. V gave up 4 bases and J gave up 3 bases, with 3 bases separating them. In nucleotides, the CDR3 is TGCAGCGTTGGAGACACCGGGGAGCTGTTTTTT. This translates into CSVGDTGELFF.

This CDR3 is CASSPLIRGETQYF. CDR3 coding DNA: TGTGCCAGCAGCCCATTAATTAGAGGAGAGACCCAGTACTTC. The chain combines TRBV7-2 with TRBJ2-5, with no clear D. V dropped 5 bases and J dropped 4 bases, with 14 bases sitting between them. The CDR3 is 14 residues long. Germline CDR1 is SGHTA and CDR2 is FQGNSA.

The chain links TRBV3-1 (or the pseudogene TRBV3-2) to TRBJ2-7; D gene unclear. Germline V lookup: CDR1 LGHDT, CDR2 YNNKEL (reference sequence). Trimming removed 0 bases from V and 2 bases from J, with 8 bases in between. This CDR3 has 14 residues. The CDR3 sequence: CASSQDYSPYEQYF. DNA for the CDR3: TGTGCCAGCAGCCAAGACTATTCTCCCTACGAGCAGTACTTC.

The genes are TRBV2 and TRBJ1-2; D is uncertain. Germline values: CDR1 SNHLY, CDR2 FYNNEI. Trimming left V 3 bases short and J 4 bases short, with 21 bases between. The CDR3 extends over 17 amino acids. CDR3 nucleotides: TGTGCCAGCAGTGATTTTTCGGGTGGCCCTTCTCTCTATGGCTACACCTTC. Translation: CASSDFSGGPSLYGYTF. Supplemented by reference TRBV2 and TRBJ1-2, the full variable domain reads EPEVTQTPSHQVTQMGQEVILRCVPISNHLYFYWYRQILGQKVEFLVSFYNNEISEKSEIFDDQFSVERPDGSNFTLKIRSTKLEDSAMYFCASSDFSGGPSLYGYTFGSGTRLTVV.

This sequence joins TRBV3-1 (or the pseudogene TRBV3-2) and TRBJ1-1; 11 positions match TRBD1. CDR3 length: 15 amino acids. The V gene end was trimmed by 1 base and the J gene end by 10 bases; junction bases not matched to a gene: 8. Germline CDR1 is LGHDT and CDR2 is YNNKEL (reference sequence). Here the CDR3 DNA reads TGTGCCAGCAGCCAAGGCCGGACAGGGGGCTGGGGAGCTTTCTTT. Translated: CASSQGRTGGWGAFF.

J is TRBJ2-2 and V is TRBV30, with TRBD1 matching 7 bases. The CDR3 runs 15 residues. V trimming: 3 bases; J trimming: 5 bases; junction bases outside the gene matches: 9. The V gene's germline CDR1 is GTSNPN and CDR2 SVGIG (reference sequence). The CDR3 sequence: CAWSEGARLTGELFF. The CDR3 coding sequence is TGTGCCTGGAGCGAGGGGGCAAGGTTGACCGGGGAGCTGTTTTTT.

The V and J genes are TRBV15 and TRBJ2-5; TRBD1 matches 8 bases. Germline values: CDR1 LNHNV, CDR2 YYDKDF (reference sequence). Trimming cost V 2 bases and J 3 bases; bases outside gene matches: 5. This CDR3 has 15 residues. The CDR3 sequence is CATSRFRDRKETQYF. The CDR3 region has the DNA TGTGCCACCAGCAGATTCCGGGACAGGAAAGAGACCCAGTACTTC.

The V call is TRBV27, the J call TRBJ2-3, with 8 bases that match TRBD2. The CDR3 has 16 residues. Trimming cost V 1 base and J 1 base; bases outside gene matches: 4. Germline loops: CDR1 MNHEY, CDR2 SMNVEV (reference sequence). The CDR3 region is CASSLLAGRGTDTQYF. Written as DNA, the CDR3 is TGTGCCAGCAGTTTATTAGCGGGACGAGGCACAGATACGCAGTATTTT.

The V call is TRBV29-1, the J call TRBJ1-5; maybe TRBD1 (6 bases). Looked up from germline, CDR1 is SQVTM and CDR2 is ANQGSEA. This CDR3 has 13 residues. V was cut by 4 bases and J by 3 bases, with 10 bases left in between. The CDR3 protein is CSVGTGTNQPQHF. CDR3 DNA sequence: TGCAGCGTTGGTACAGGGACCAATCAGCCCCAGCATTTT.

CDR3 in amino acids: CASSGGLAGLQETQYF. CDR3 bases: TGTGCCAGCAGTGGCGGACTAGCGGGGCTCCAAGAGACCCAGTACTTC. The rearrangement links TRBV6-2 or TRBV6-3 to TRBJ2-5, with TRBD2 matching over 12 bases. Germline CDR1 MNHEY, CDR2 SVGEGT. This CDR3 region has 16 residues. With 5 bases clipped from V and 1 base from J, the junction kept 5 bases outside the gene matches.

CDR3 sequence: CASSRGAGETQYF. The CDR3 bases are TGTGCCAGCTCACGCGGGGCCGGGGAGACCCAGTACTTC. J is TRBJ2-5 and V is TRBV18; a possible D gene is TRBD2 (6 bases). Per the germline V gene, CDR1 is KGHSH and CDR2 is LQKENI. The ends were cut back, 4 bases at V and 5 bases at J, with 11 bases in the middle. The CDR3 length is 13 residues.

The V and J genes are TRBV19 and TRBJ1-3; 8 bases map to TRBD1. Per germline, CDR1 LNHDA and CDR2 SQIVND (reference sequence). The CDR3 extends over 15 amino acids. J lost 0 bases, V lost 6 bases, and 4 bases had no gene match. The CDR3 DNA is TGTGCCAGTAGCTGGGACAGGATCTCTGGAAACACCATATATTTT. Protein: CASSWDRISGNTIYF.

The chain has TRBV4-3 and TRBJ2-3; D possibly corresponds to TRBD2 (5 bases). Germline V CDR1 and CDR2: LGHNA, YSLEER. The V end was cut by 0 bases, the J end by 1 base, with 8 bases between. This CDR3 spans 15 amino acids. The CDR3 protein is CASSQDWRGTDTQYF. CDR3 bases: TGCGCCAGCAGCCAAGACTGGCGGGGCACAGATACGCAGTATTTT.

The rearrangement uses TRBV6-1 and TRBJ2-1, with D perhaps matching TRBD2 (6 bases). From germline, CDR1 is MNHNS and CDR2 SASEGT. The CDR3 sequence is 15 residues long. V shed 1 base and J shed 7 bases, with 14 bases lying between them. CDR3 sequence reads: CASSEVSVGGNEQFF. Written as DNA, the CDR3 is TGTGCCAGCAGTGAAGTAAGCGTTGGGGGGAATGAGCAGTTCTTC.

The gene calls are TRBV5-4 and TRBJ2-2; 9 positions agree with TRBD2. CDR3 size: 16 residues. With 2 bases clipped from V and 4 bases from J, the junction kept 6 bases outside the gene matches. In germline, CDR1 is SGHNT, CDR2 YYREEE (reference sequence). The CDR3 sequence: CASSLSSSGITGELFF. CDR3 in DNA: TGTGCCAGCAGCTTAAGTTCTAGCGGGATCACCGGGGAGCTGTTTTTT.

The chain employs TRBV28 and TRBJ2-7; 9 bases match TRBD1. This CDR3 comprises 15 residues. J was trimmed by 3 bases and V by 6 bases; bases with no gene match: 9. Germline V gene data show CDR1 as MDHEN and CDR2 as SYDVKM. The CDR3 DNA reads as TGTGCCAGCAGGCCTACAGGGGGCGGTCGCTACGAGCAGTACTTC. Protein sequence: CASRPTGGGRYEQYF.

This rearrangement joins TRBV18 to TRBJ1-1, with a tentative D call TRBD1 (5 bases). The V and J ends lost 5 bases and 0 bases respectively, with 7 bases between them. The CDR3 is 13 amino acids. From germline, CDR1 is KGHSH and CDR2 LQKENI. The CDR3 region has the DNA TGTGCCAGCTCATCAGGGTTGAACACTGAAGCTTTCTTT. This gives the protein CASSSGLNTEAFF.

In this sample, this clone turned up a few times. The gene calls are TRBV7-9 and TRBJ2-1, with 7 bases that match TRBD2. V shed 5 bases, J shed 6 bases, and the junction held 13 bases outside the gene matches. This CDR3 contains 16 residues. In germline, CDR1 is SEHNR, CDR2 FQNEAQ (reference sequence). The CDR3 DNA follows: TGTGCCAGCAGCCTCACCGAGGGAGCGGGGTCCAATGAGCAGTTCTTC. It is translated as CASSLTEGAGSNEQFF.

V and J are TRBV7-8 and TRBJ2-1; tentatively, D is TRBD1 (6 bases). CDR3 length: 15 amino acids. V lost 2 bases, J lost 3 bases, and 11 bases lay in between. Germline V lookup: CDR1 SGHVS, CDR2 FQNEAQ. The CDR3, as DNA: TGTGCCAGCAGCTTAAGCCAGGGGAACTACAATGAGCAGTTCTTC. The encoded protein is CASSLSQGNYNEQFF.

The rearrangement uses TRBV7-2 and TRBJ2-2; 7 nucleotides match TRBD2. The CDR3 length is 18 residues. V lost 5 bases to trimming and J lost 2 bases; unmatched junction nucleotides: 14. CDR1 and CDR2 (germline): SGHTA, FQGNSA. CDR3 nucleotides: TGTGCCAGCAGCGCGCCATGGGGTGGCGGGGGAAACACCGGGGAGCTGTTTTTT. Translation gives CASSAPWGGGGNTGELFF. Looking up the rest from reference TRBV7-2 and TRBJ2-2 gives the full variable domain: GAGVSQSPSNKVTEKGKDVELRCDPISGHTALYWYRQSLGQGLEFLIYFQGNSAPDKSGLPSDRFSAERTGGSVSTLTIQRTQQEDSAVYLCASSAPWGGGGNTGELFFGEGSRLTVL.

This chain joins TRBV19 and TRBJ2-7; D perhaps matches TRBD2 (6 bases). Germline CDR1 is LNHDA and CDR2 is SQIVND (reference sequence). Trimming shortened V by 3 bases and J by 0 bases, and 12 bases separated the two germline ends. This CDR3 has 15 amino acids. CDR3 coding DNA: TGTGCCAGTAGTATGGCTGGAGGGATCTCCTACGAGCAGTACTTC. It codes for CASSMAGGISYEQYF. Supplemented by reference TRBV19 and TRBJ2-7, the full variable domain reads DGGITQSPKYLFRKEGQNVTLSCEQNLNHDAMYWYRQDPGQGLRLIYYSQIVNDFQKGDIAEGYSVSREKKESFPLTVTSAQKNPTAFYLCASSMAGGISYEQYFGPGTRLTVT.